The present T cell receptor (beta chain) was sequenced within a study of blood T cell repertoires in COVID-19. This clone was observed a single time. Authors' data handling: Researchers report that nucleated cell counts were estimated from reference gene primer amplification. The repertoire was sequenced with immunoSEQ multiplex PCR; TCRdb's copy has only in-frame clones and lacks some. The V and J calls and clone size were taken over from that table, and D and trimming were inferred from the DNA. Of approximately 290,000 clones listed, about 89% are singletons. V dropped 3 bases and J dropped 3 bases, with 12 bases sitting between them. Germline V gene lookup returns CDR1 SGDLS and CDR2 YYNGEE. The CDR3 is 14 residues long.

The V and J genes are TRBV9 and TRBJ1-2, with TRBD1 as a possible D gene (6 bases). The sequence derives from a man aged 30-40 years with acute or convalescent COVID-19. Input material: peripheral blood. In DNA form, the CDR3 reads TGTGCCAGCAGCGCCCAACAGGGATACTATGGCTACACCTTC. The encoded protein is CASSAQQGYYGYTF.